One sample yielded the 7 T cell receptor beta chains listed below, sequenced in a study of T cells expressing NK-cell markers. For each CDR3 protein, TCRdb gives one entry from its re-call of the 5' RACE reads, without DNA. Here the sample table reports more than 120,000 distinct CDR3 sequences. Sequences were obtained from blood T cells: a sorted CD56 or NKG2C T cell subset, CD4+ or CD8+ T cells, or bulk PBMC T cells (not recorded which). These receptor sequences come from a man in his late teens or twenties in good health.

J is TRBJ1-2 and V is TRBV29-1. This CDR3 comprises 15 residues. Germline V lookup: CDR1 SQVTM, CDR2 ANQGSEA. This chain's CDR3 is CSVEHQAETNYGYTF.

The CDR3 loop reads CASSQVGGQGTYEQYF. The chain links TRBV3-1 to TRBJ2-7; lacking DNA, the TRBD1 call made by TCRdb goes unchecked. The CDR3 totals 16 residues. Looked up from germline, CDR1 is LGHDT and CDR2 is YNNKEL (reference sequence).

V gene TRBV9 combines with J gene TRBJ2-3; lacking DNA, the TRBD1 call made by TCRdb goes unchecked. CDR1 is SGDLS and CDR2 is YYNGEE in the germline V gene. This CDR3 spans 15 amino acids. The CDR3 is CASSEGQGATDTQYF.

This chain links TRBV4-3 with TRBJ2-1; TCRdb selects TRBD2, and the lack of DNA leaves this call unchecked. There are 13 residues in the CDR3. Germline V lookup: CDR1 LGHNA, CDR2 YSLEER. This CDR3 reads CASSQDFGGLQFF.

This rearrangement joins TRBV6-1 to TRBJ2-1; with no DNA, the TCRdb D assignment of TRBD2 cannot be verified. Germline V lookup: CDR1 MNHNS, CDR2 SASEGT. CDR3 length: 17 amino acids. CDR3 sequence: CASSEVLAGGPFNEQFF.

The chain carries TRBV20-1 and TRBJ2-7; TCRdb proposes TRBD2, but this gene call is untestable without DNA. The V gene's germline CDR1 is DFQATT and CDR2 SNEGSKA (reference sequence). The length of the CDR3 is 14 residues. The CDR3: CSARDQGSVYEQYF.

The chain carries TRBV25-1 and TRBJ1-1; checking the TCRdb D call of TRBD1 is not possible without DNA. CDR1 is MGHDK, CDR2 SYGVNS, per germline. CDR3 length: 17 amino acids. CDR3 loop: CASSGTGANRDGTEAFF.